This entry lists 7 T cell receptor beta chains sequenced from one sample in a study of shared clonotypes between healthy human individuals. This table comes from immunoSEQ multiplex PCR, and its TCRdb copy is limited to in-frame clones, with some not included. The repertoire holds approximately 2.5 million clones, with more than 90% as singletons. The sample was naive CD4+ T cells sorted from blood. Specified subset: CD45RA+ positively selected. The receptors derive from a man in his late teens or twenties in good health.

Details on this clone: Germline is not matched at one junction end, which may reflect a read error. This rearrangement joins TRBV29-1 to TRBJ2-2; 11 bases match TRBD2. This CDR3 spans 16 amino acids. The V gene's germline CDR1 is SQVTM and CDR2 ANQGSEA. Here the CDR3 DNA reads TGCAGCGTGGAAGTAGCGGGGGGGCCCGGCACCGGGGAGCTGTTTTTT. This translates into CSVEVAGGPGTGELFF.

This chain connects TRBV25-1 to TRBJ1-1; D unclear. The germline V gene encodes CDR1 MGHDK and CDR2 SYGVNS. The V gene lost 2 bases and the J gene lost 6 bases, with 13 bases spanning the gap. The CDR3 covers 14 residues. The CDR3 sequence is CASSEMGPGAEAFF. The CDR3 DNA is TGTGCCAGCAGTGAAATGGGCCCAGGCGCTGAAGCTTTCTTT.

The chain couples TRBV28 to TRBJ2-3; possible D gene TRBD2, 6 bases. CDR3 length equals 14 residues. V shed 6 bases and J shed 8 bases, with 18 bases lying between them. CDR1 MDHEN and CDR2 SYDVKM come from the germline V gene. This CDR3 reads CASSPNDRDFTQYF. The CDR3 region has the DNA TGTGCCAGCAGCCCAAACGATAGGGACTTTACGCAGTATTTT.

In its sample, this clone was seen once. The rearrangement uses TRBV2 and TRBJ2-7; D perhaps matches TRBD2 (7 bases). Deletions cut 7 bases from V and 4 bases from J, with 20 bases between. Looked up from germline, CDR1 is SNHLY and CDR2 is FYNNEI. The CDR3 has 15 residues. This CDR3 reads CASTLGTGGTYEQYF. The CDR3 nucleotides read TGTGCCAGCACCCTAGGTACGGGGGGCACGTACGAGCAGTACTTC.

V gene TRBV5-1 combines with J gene TRBJ2-3, with 7 nucleotides matching TRBD1. The CDR3 sequence is 17 residues long. Looked up from germline, CDR1 is SGHRS and CDR2 is YFSETQ. Trimming took 2 bases from V and 0 from J; bases not matched to a gene: 9. The CDR3 DNA reads TGCGCCAGCAGCTTTTACCAGGGGGTCTCTAGCACAGATACGCAGTATTTT. Residues: CASSFYQGVSSTDTQYF.

The V and J genes are TRBV7-2 and TRBJ2-5; D unclear. CDR3 length: 15 amino acids. Germline CDR1 SGHTA, CDR2 FQGNSA. V dropped 3 bases and J dropped 7 bases, with 18 bases sitting between them. The CDR3 DNA reads TGTGCCAGCAGCTTTCCCCTAGGTGTACATCCGACCCAGTACTTC. It is translated as CASSFPLGVHPTQYF.

The chain employs TRBV28 and TRBJ1-1; 9 bases map to TRBD1. Germline loops: CDR1 MDHEN, CDR2 SYDVKM. The CDR3 covers 14 residues. V dropped 4 bases and J dropped 6; count of bases not matched to a gene: 6. CDR3 coding DNA: TGTGCCAGCAGTTCCGGGACAGGGTGGGCTGAAGCTTTCTTT. Amino acid sequence: CASSSGTGWAEAFF. Variable domain in full (rest from reference TRBV28 and TRBJ1-1): DVKVTQSSRYLVKRTGEKVFLECVQDMDHENMFWYRQDPGLGLRLIYFSYDVKMKEKGDIPEGYSVSREKKERFSLILESASTNQTSMYLCASSSGTGWAEAFFGQGTRLTVV.